This TCR beta chain was identified in a study of response to subunit inactivated influenza vaccine. Overall study results and limits: Every seasonal influenza vaccination brings in few new T cells, the authors suggested.

Germline V gene sequence: CDR1 DFQATT, CDR2 SNEGSKA (reference sequence). CDR3 length equals 12 residues. V dropped 0 bases and J dropped 8 bases, with 8 bases sitting between them. TCRdb redid the calling of the RT-PCR reads with MiXCR, one entry per CDR3 protein. The data show approximately 310,000 distinct CDR3 sequences, just over 20% seen once. This clonotype was seen a handful of times. Its antigen is unidentified. This TCR derives from a man between 45 and 75 years old who received an inactivated influenza vaccine. The sequences come from PBMCs from blood, collected less than 22 months after vaccination. The chain employs TRBV20-1 and TRBJ2-1; D is unclear. The DNA of the CDR3 is TGCAGTGCTAGAGATCCAGACCATGAGCAGTTCTTC. This codes for CSARDPDHEQFF.